This paragraph reports one T cell receptor (beta chain). The entry originates in a study of blood T cell repertoires in COVID-19. The overall study: Samples representing acute and convalescent COVID-19 were sourced from the United States, Italy and Spain. T cells, B-cell-depleted T cells, or PBMCs supplied cDNA or gDNA.

The method was immunoSEQ multiplex PCR; TCRdb's version includes in-frame clones alone and lacks a portion of them. The sample has more than 200,000 clones, about 87% seen once. Germline trimming cut 6 bases from V and 5 bases from J; bases unmatched to any gene: 3. CDR3 length: 14 residues. The germline V gene encodes CDR1 SNHLY and CDR2 FYNNEI. The receptor comes from a man in his 70s with acute or convalescent COVID-19. The V gene is TRBV2, the J gene TRBJ1-5, with TRBD1 matching over 11 bases. The sample consisted of peripheral blood. The DNA of the CDR3 is TGTGCCAGCAGAGGGGACAGGGGGTATCAGCCCCAGCATTTT. Translating gives CASRGDRGYQPQHF.